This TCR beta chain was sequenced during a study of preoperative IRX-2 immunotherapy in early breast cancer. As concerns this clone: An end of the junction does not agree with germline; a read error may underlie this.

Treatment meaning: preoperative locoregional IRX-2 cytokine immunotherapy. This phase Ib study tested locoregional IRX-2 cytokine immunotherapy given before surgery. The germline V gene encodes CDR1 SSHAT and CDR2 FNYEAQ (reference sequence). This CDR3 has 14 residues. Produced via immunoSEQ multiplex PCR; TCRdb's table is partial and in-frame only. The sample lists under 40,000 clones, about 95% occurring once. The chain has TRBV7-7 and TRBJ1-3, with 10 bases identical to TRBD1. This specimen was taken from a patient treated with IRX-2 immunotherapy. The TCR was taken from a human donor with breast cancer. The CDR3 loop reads CASSLQPGQGPIYF. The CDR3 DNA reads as TGTGCTAGCAGCTTACAACCGGGACAGGGGCCCATATATTTT.